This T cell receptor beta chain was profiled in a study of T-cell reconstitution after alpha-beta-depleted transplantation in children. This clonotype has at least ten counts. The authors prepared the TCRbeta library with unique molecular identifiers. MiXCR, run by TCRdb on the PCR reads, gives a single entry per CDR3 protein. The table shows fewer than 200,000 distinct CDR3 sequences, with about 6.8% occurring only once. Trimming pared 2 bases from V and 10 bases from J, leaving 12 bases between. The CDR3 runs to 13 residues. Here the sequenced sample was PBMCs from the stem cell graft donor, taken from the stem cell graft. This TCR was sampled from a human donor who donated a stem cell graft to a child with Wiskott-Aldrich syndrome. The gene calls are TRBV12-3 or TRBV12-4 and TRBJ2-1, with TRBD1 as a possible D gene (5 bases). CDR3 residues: CASSLRTPDEQFF. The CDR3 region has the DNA TGTGCCAGCAGTTTAAGGACACCAGACGAGCAGTTCTTC.